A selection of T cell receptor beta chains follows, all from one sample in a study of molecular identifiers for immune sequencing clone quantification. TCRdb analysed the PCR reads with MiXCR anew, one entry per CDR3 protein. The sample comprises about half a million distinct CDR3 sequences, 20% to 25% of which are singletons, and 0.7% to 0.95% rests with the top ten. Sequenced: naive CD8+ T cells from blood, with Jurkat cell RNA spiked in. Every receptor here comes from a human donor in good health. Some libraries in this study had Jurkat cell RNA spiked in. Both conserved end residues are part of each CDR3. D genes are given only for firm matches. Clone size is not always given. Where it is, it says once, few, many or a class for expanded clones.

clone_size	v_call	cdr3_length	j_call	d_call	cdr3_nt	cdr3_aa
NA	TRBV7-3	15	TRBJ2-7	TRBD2	TGTGCCAGCAGCTTCCTAGCGGGAGAGGCCTACGAGCAGTACTTC	CASSFLAGEAYEQYF
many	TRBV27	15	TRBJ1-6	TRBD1	TGTGCCAGCAGTTTACGGACAGGGGCCGATTCACCCCTCCACTTT	CASSLRTGADSPLHF
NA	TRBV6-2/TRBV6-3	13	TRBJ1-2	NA	TGTGCCAGCAGTGAATCGACACAGACGGGCTACACCTTC	CASSESTQTGYTF
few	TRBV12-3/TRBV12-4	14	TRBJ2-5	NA	TGTGCCAGCAGCCAGACCGGGACACCAGAGACCCAGTACTTC	CASSQTGTPETQYF
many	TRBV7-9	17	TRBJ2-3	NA	TGTGCCAGCAGCTTAGCTTGGGGTTCGACTAGCACAGATACGCAGTATTTT	CASSLAWGSTSTDTQYF
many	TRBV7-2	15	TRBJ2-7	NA	TGTGCCAGCAGCTTAGGGGGGACTGGACTCTACGAGCAGTACTTC	CASSLGGTGLYEQYF
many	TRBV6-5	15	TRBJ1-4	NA	TGTGCCAGCAGTCCCTCAACGGCAACTAATGAAAAACTGTTTTTT	CASSPSTATNEKLFF
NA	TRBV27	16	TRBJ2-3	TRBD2	TGTGCCAGCAGTTCGGGACTAGCGGGACCCACAGATACGCAGTATTTT	CASSSGLAGPTDTQYF
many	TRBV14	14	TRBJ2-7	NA	TGTGCCAGCAGCCAAGGTGGCAGGCCCTACGAGCAGTACTTC	CASSQGGRPYEQYF
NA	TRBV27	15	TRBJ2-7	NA	TGTGCCAGCAGTTTAGTCGGGACAAGCTCCTACGAGCAGTACTTC	CASSLVGTSSYEQYF
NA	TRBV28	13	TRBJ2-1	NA	TGTGCCAGCAGTTTCTCCAGGGGAAATGAGCAGTTCTTC	CASSFSRGNEQFF
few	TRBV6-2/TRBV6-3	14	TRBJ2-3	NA	TGTGCCAGCAGCCTTCGGGTATCTGGAGATACGCAGTATTTT	CASSLRVSGDTQYF
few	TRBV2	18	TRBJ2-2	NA	TGTGCCAGCAGTGATCGGTGGACAGCTATGCGCAAGACCGGGGAGCTGTTTTTT	CASSDRWTAMRKTGELFF
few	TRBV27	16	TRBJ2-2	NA	TGTGCCAGCAGTCCCCGACAGGTTAGAAACACCGGGGAGCTGTTTTTT	CASSPRQVRNTGELFF
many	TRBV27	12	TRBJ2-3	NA	TGTGCCAGCAGTCATCTCACAGATACGCAGTATTTT	CASSHLTDTQYF
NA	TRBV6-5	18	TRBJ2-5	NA	TGTGCCAGCAGTCCTAGCCACCCGGACCTTTACACCTCAGAGACCCAGTACTTC	CASSPSHPDLYTSETQYF
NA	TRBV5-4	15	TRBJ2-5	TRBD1	TGTGCCAGCAGCTTGAAGGGACAGGAACAAGAGACCCAGTACTTC	CASSLKGQEQETQYF
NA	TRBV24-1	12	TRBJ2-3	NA	TGTGCCACCGGGCTGGGGACAGATACGCAGTATTTT	CATGLGTDTQYF
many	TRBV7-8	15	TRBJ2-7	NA	TGTGCCAGCAGCTTAGAAGTCACAGGACTCTACGAGCAGTACTTC	CASSLEVTGLYEQYF
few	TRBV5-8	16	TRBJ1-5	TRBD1	TGTGCCAGCAGCTTTCGGGGACAGGGTAGTAATCAGCCCCAGCATTTT	CASSFRGQGSNQPQHF
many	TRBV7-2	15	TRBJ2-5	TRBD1	TGTGCCAGCAGCCTGCCGGACAGGGGTCCTGAGACCCAGTACTTC	CASSLPDRGPETQYF
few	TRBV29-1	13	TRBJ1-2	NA	TGCAGCGTTGAAGGGACCTTAGACTATGGCTACACCTTC	CSVEGTLDYGYTF
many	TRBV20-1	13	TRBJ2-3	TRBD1	TGCAGTGCGTGGACAGGGAGCACAGATACGCAGTATTTT	CSAWTGSTDTQYF
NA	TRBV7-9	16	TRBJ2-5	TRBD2	TGTGCCAGCAGCACCGGGCCGGCGGGAGGGCCGGAGACCCAGTACTTC	CASSTGPAGGPETQYF
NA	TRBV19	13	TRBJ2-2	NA	TGTGCCAGTAGTGCCATCAATCCCGGGGAGCTGTTTTTT	CASSAINPGELFF
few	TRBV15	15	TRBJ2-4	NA	TGTGCCACCAGCGGAAGAGACGGATCCAAAAACATTCAGTACTTC	CATSGRDGSKNIQYF
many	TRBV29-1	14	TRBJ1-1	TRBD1	TGCAGCGTTGCCTCCGGGACAGGGGGCACTGAAGCTTTCTTT	CSVASGTGGTEAFF
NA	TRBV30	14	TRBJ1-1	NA	TGTGCCTGGAGTGTAGGCCTGGGGAACACTGAAGCTTTCTTT	CAWSVGLGNTEAFF
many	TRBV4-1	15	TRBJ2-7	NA	TGCGCCAGCAGCCAAGAGAGACAGAGCTCCTACGAGCAGTACTTC	CASSQERQSSYEQYF
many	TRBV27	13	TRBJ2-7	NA	TGTGCCAGCGGGGCTCAGAGGGGCTACGAGCAGTACTTC	CASGAQRGYEQYF
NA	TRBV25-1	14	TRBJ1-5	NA	TGTGCCCGCGTACCGGGACCAGAGAATCAGCCCCAGCATTTT	CARVPGPENQPQHF
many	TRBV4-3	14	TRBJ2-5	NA	TGCGCCAGCAGCCAAGGCATAGCACAAGAGACCCAGTACTTC	CASSQGIAQETQYF
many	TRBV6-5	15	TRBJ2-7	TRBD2	TGTGCCAGCAGCTATCTAGCGGGAGCTCCCTACGAGCAGTACTTC	CASSYLAGAPYEQYF
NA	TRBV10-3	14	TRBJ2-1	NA	TGTGCCATCAGTGAGCAGACCCGGTTCGATGAGCAGTTCTTC	CAISEQTRFDEQFF
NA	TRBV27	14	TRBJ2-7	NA	TGTGCCAGCAGTTCCTATCGGGACACCTACGAGCAGTACTTC	CASSSYRDTYEQYF
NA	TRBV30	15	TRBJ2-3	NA	TGTGCCTGGAGTGTAGGCGGGGCGAGCACAGATACGCAGTATTTT	CAWSVGGASTDTQYF
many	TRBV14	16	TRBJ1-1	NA	TGTGCCAGCAGCCAAGTTGTGGGAACAGTTTACACTGAAGCTTTCTTT	CASSQVVGTVYTEAFF
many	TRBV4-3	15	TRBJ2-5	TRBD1	TGCGCCAGCAGCCAAGATAGGACAGGGGCCCCGGGCCAGTACTTC	CASSQDRTGAPGQYF
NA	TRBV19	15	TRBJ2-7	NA	TGTGCCAGTAGCCCGGGTGCTAGGCTTACCTACGAGCAGTACTTC	CASSPGARLTYEQYF
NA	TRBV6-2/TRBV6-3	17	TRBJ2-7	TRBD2	TGTGCCAGCATCAAAGGGCCCCGGACTAGCGGGAACTCCGAGCAGTACTTC	CASIKGPRTSGNSEQYF
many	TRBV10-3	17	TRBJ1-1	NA	TGTGCCATCAGTGTAGAGCTGGGGTATATCATGAACACTGAAGCTTTCTTT	CAISVELGYIMNTEAFF
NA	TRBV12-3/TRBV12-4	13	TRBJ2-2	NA	TGTGCCAGCAGTTTTACGGCTCCGGGGGAGCTGTTTTTT	CASSFTAPGELFF
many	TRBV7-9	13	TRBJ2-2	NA	TGTGCCAGCAGCTTAGGGCACACCGGGGAGCTGTTTTTT	CASSLGHTGELFF
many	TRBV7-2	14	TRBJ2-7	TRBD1	TGTGCCAGCAGCTTCAGGGGGAACTCCTACGAGCAGTACTTC	CASSFRGNSYEQYF
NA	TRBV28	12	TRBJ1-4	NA	TGTGCCAGCAGTCTGGGGACGAGAAAACTGTTTTTT	CASSLGTRKLFF
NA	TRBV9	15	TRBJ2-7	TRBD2	TGTGCCAGCAGCGTAGATGGAGGGAGGGCCTACGAGCAGTACTTC	CASSVDGGRAYEQYF
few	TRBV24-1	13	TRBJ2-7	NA	TGTGCCACCAGTGATTTATGGTCAGGCGTGCAGTACTTC	CATSDLWSGVQYF
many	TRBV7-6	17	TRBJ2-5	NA	TGTGCCAGCAGCTTAGTAGGGCCCGCGGGGGCTCTTGAGACCCAGTACTTC	CASSLVGPAGALETQYF
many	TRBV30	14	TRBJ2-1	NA	TGTGCCTGGAGTGTAGGTCAGCTGAACAATGAGCAGTTCTTC	CAWSVGQLNNEQFF
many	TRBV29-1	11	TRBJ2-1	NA	TGCAGCGTTGAAAACGACAATGAGCAGTTCTTC	CSVENDNEQFF
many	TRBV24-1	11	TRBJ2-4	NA	TGTGCCACCAGTGATCTCCAGGTTCAGTACTTC	CATSDLQVQYF